The 12 T cell receptor beta chains below were found in one sample sequenced in a study of blood T cell repertoires in COVID-19. Assay used: immunoSEQ multiplex PCR; TCRdb lists only in-frame clones, some missing. The sample lists 200,000 to 250,000 clones, approximately 80% seen once, with approximately 4.3% in the top ten. Sequencing used PBMCs or T cells enriched from blood (not recorded which). The receptors derive from a man aged 25 to 45 with acute COVID-19.

The rearrangement links TRBV2 to TRBJ1-2; TRBD1 matches at 11 bases. Trimming took 1 base from V and 5 from J; bases not matched to a gene: 15. The V gene's germline CDR1 is SNHLY and CDR2 FYNNEI. The CDR3 covers 19 residues. CDR3 region: CASSEEVPGQGGRWYGYTF. DNA of the CDR3: TGTGCCAGCAGTGAAGAAGTCCCGGGACAGGGGGGAAGATGGTATGGCTACACCTTC.

V usage is TRBV9 and J usage is TRBJ2-3; the match to TRBD1 covers 7 bases. The CDR3 extends over 15 amino acids. V trimming: 3 bases; J trimming: 1 base; junction bases outside the gene matches: 5. Germline CDR1 and CDR2: SGDLS and YYNGEE. As DNA, the CDR3 is TGTGCCAGCAGCGGTCGACAGGGAGGCACAGATACGCAGTATTTT. Its protein is CASSGRQGGTDTQYF.

The genes are TRBV6-5 and TRBJ2-7; the match to TRBD1 covers 7 bases. V gave up 4 bases and J gave up 2 bases; unmatched junction bases: 5. The length of the CDR3 is 14 residues. CDR1 and CDR2 from the germline V gene are MNHEY and SVGAGI. CDR3 in DNA: TGTGCCAGCAGTTTACAGGGGATTCCCTACGAGCAGTACTTC. Residues: CASSLQGIPYEQYF.

V gene TRBV28 combines with J gene TRBJ2-7; the D is unclear. Between the trimmed V and J ends, which lost 5 bases and 4 bases, there was a span of 12 bases. This CDR3 is 13 amino acids long. The germline CDR1 and CDR2 sequences are MDHEN and SYDVKM. CDR3 sequence (DNA): TGTGCCAGCAGTCCCCCTAATGAGTACGAGCAGTACTTC. Its translation is CASSPPNEYEQYF. The full variable domain, rest sourced from reference TRBV28 and TRBJ2-7, is DVKVTQSSRYLVKRTGEKVFLECVQDMDHENMFWYRQDPGLGLRLIYFSYDVKMKEKGDIPEGYSVSREKKERFSLILESASTNQTSMYLCASSPPNEYEQYFGPGTRLTVT.

The chain carries TRBV2 and TRBJ2-3, with 8 bases aligning to TRBD1. Germline CDR1 and CDR2: SNHLY and FYNNEI. The CDR3 has 14 amino acids. V was clipped by 7 bases and J by 0 bases; unmatched bases: 3. The CDR3 sequence is CASNRDRSTDTQYF. The DNA for the CDR3 is TGTGCCAGCAACCGGGACAGGAGCACAGATACGCAGTATTTT.

The chain employs TRBV7-2 and TRBJ2-5, with TRBD2 matching 10 bases. From germline, CDR1 is SGHTA and CDR2 FQGNSA. With V trimmed by 2 bases and J by 2 bases, 5 bases remained unmatched. CDR3 size: 16 residues. The CDR3 loop is CASSLRAAGGQETQYF. CDR3 bases: TGTGCCAGCAGCTTAAGGGCAGCGGGGGGGCAAGAGACCCAGTACTTC.

This chain connects TRBV3-1 (or the pseudogene TRBV3-2) to TRBJ2-7, with D perhaps matching TRBD2 (5 bases). The CDR3 consists of 14 residues. V was trimmed by 4 bases and J by 7 bases, leaving 17 bases between them. CDR1 and CDR2 from the germline V gene are LGHDT and YNNKEL (reference sequence). The CDR3 reads CASSPRGTVREQYF. CDR3 in DNA: TGTGCCAGCAGCCCCCGGGGAACAGTTCGGGAGCAGTACTTC.

Worth noting for this clone: Distinct nucleotide sequences in the sample also encode this CDR3. The rearrangement uses TRBV21-1 and TRBJ2-3; the D segment call TRBD2 is taken from the table without a DNA check. TRBV21-1 has pseudogene status. There are 16 residues in the CDR3. DNA for the CDR3: TGTGCCAGCAGCCGCTTAGCGGGGGGGAGCACAGATACGCAGTATTTT. This sequence encodes CASSRLAGGSTDTQYF.

The chain recombines TRBV30 with TRBJ1-2; 7 bases are a match to TRBD1. The CDR3 runs 14 residues. CDR1 and CDR2 (germline): GTSNPN, SVGIG (reference sequence). Trimming took 1 base from V and 8 from J; bases not matched to a gene: 10. CDR3 protein: CAWSEGTAPAGYTF. CDR3 in DNA: TGTGCCTGGAGTGAGGGGACAGCTCCGGCGGGCTACACCTTC.

The chain uses TRBV14 and TRBJ1-3; D unresolved. The CDR3 is made up of 16 amino acids. Germline V gene lookup returns CDR1 SGHDN and CDR2 FVKESK. Trimming stripped 0 bases from V and 8 bases from J, with 17 bases between. The CDR3 DNA reads as TGTGCCAGCAGCCAAGATAGAGGCAGGTGGGAGCACACCATATATTTT. Translated, it gives CASSQDRGRWEHTIYF. Drawing the rest from reference TRBV14 and TRBJ1-3, the complete variable domain is EAGVTQFPSHSVIEKGQTVTLRCDPISGHDNLYWYRRVMGKEIKFLLHFVKESKQDESGMPNNRFLAERTGGTYSTLKVQPAELEDSGVYFCASSQDRGRWEHTIYFGEGSWLTVV.

The J gene is TRBJ1-3, the V gene TRBV9; D is possibly TRBD1 (5 bases). The CDR3 runs to 16 residues. With 4 bases removed from V and 7 bases from J, the gap between germline ends came to 21 bases. Germline-derived CDR1 and CDR2 are SGDLS and YYNGEE. The CDR3 sequence: CASSQYSRDFGNTIYF. The CDR3 region has the DNA TGTGCCAGCAGCCAATACTCCAGGGATTTTGGTAACACCATATATTTT.

The genes are TRBV2 and TRBJ1-1; TRBD1 might be the D (6 bases). This CDR3 is built from 14 residues. The ends were cut back, 1 base at V and 1 base at J, with 7 bases in the middle. Looked up from germline, CDR1 is SNHLY and CDR2 is FYNNEI. The CDR3 sequence is CASSEEGQNTEAFF. CDR3 DNA sequence: TGTGCCAGCAGTGAAGAGGGACAGAACACTGAAGCTTTCTTT.